Each of the 15 T cell receptor beta chains below was sequenced from the same sample in a study of control samples from healthy donors and cancer patients. Libraries were prepared by immunoSEQ multiplex PCR; TCRdb keeps only in-frame clonotypes and omits some of them. The sample yields about 84,000 clones, about nine tenths seen once. Sequencing was carried out using blood. These receptor sequences come from a man aged 45-60 years in good health.

V gene TRBV5-1 combines with J gene TRBJ2-1, with D hard to call. Germline values: CDR1 SGHRS, CDR2 YFSETQ. V gave up 5 bases and J gave up 5 bases, with 11 bases separating them. CDR3 length: 13 amino acids. The CDR3 bases are TGCGCCAGCAGGCCGGATACGGACAATGAGCAGTTCTTC. This translates into CASRPDTDNEQFF.

The chain is built from TRBV19 and TRBJ1-1; D call uncertain. V shed 3 bases and J shed 8 bases, with 10 bases lying between them. Germline V CDR1 and CDR2: LNHDA, SQIVND (reference sequence). This CDR3 has 12 residues. CDR3 DNA: TGTGCCAGTAGTATCGGTCAAAAAGAAGCTTTCTTT. As protein: CASSIGQKEAFF.

The CDR3 sequence: CAWSPSRTGFYGNTIYF. CDR3 sequence (DNA): TGTGCCTGGAGTCCCTCCCGGACAGGGTTTTATGGAAACACCATATATTTT. The rearrangement uses TRBV30 and TRBJ1-3; 8 bases align to TRBD1. Germline assignment: CDR1 GTSNPN and CDR2 SVGIG (reference sequence). V lost 2 bases and J lost 3; bases outside the gene matches: 12. This CDR3 region has 17 residues.

The chain has TRBV25-1 and TRBJ2-1; 8 nucleotides agree with TRBD1. The ends lost 4 bases at V and 5 bases at J; junction bases unmatched: 7. Germline CDR1 reads MGHDK; CDR2 reads SYGVNS. CDR3 length: 15 amino acids. The CDR3 nucleotides are TGTGCCAGCAGTGCGCGAGACAGGGGCAACAATGAGCAGTTCTTC. This encodes CASSARDRGNNEQFF.

The chain uses TRBV11-3 and TRBJ2-3; 12 bases are shared with TRBD2. V shed 1 base and J 0 bases; nucleotides not matched to a gene: 2. This CDR3 has 17 amino acids. Germline lookup yields CDR1 SGHNT and CDR2 YENEEA. The CDR3 DNA follows: TGTGCCAGCAGCTTAGGGACTAGCGGGGCTAGCACAGATACGCAGTATTTT. It codes for CASSLGTSGASTDTQYF.

This clone appeared a single time. This chain uses TRBV4-2 with TRBJ1-1, with D uncertain. Germline CDR1 reads LGHNA; CDR2 reads YNFKEQ. V was trimmed by 0 bases and J by 4 bases, leaving 12 bases between them. The CDR3 contains 15 residues. CDR3 nucleotides: TGTGCCAGCAGCCAAGATACCGGGGATGGCACTGAAGCTTTCTTT. Encoded protein: CASSQDTGDGTEAFF.

This chain uses TRBV2 with TRBJ1-3; D call uncertain. V was pared by 6 bases and J by 4 bases, with 19 bases between. The CDR3 extends over 16 amino acids. CDR1 is SNHLY, CDR2 FYNNEI, per germline. The CDR3 reads CASRNDGGEVGNTIYF. For the CDR3, the DNA is TGTGCCAGCAGGAACGACGGCGGCGAGGTCGGAAACACCATATATTTT.

The J gene is TRBJ1-2, the V gene TRBV6-5; a possible D gene is TRBD1 (6 bases). This CDR3 region has 13 residues. V dropped 5 bases and J dropped 2 bases, with 9 bases sitting between them. The V gene's germline CDR1 is MNHEY and CDR2 SVGAGI. The CDR3 nucleotides are TGTGCCAGCAGTCCACAGGGCAACTATGGCTACACCTTC. Residues: CASSPQGNYGYTF.

V usage is TRBV5-5 and J usage is TRBJ2-4, with 9 bases matching TRBD2. This CDR3 is 16 amino acids long. The V segment lost 4 bases and the J segment 9 bases; nucleotides outside the gene matches: 14. Germline lookup yields CDR1 SGHKS and CDR2 YYEKEE (reference sequence). CDR3 in DNA: TGTGCCAGCAGCGCCCTAGCGGGGACAACGGCCGGCATTCAGTACTTC. This sequence encodes CASSALAGTTAGIQYF.

V usage is TRBV5-5 and J usage is TRBJ1-2; 8 positions agree with TRBD1. Germline assignment: CDR1 SGHKS and CDR2 YYEKEE (reference sequence). V lost 6 bases to trimming and J lost 4 bases; unmatched junction nucleotides: 14. CDR3 size: 16 residues. Here the CDR3 DNA reads TGTGCCAGCACCCGATCCCGAGGGCAGGGGGCCTATGGCTACACCTTC. Translation: CASTRSRGQGAYGYTF.

This clone was observed once. The V call is TRBV5-1, the J call TRBJ1-1; 7 nucleotides agree with TRBD1. J was trimmed by 6 bases and V by 4 bases; bases with no gene match: 9. Germline CDR1 is SGHRS and CDR2 is YFSETQ. This CDR3 comprises 14 residues. CDR3 in DNA: TGCGCCAGCAGCCCTAACAGGGGAGGGGCTGAAGCTTTCTTT. Its protein product is CASSPNRGGAEAFF. Together with reference TRBV5-1 and TRBJ1-1, the CDR3 gives the full variable domain: KAGVTQTPRYLIKTRGQQVTLSCSPISGHRSVSWYQQTPGQGLQFLFEYFSETQRNKGNFPGRFSGRQFSNSRSEMNVSTLELGDSALYLCASSPNRGGAEAFFGQGTRLTVV.

This chain connects TRBV6-1 to TRBJ1-5; 7 bases agree with TRBD1. V trimming: 3 bases; J trimming: 7 bases; junction bases outside the gene matches: 3. Germline lookup yields CDR1 MNHNS and CDR2 SASEGT. The CDR3 extends over 13 amino acids. CDR3 DNA sequence: TGTGCCAGCAGTGAGACAGGGTTACAGCCCCAGCATTTT. Its translation is CASSETGLQPQHF.

V usage is TRBV21-1 and J usage is TRBJ2-4; the table names TRBD2, a call not compared with the DNA. TRBV21-1 is described as a pseudogene. CDR3 size: 16 residues. The CDR3 bases are TGTGCCAGCAGCAAACGGAGCGGGGGGGCCAAAAACATTCAGTACTTC. Protein: CASSKRSGGAKNIQYF.

The chain combines TRBV18 with TRBJ1-5; 11 bases fit TRBD1. V gave up 3 bases and J gave up 1 base; unmatched junction bases: 5. Germline V gene sequence: CDR1 KGHSH, CDR2 LQKENI. The CDR3 is 17 amino acids. CDR3 nucleotides: TGTGCCAGCTCACCGGGGACAGGGGGTCGGAGCAATCAGCCCCAGCATTTT. This sequence encodes CASSPGTGGRSNQPQHF.

The chain uses TRBV7-6 and TRBJ2-6, with TRBD2 as a possible D gene (6 bases). Trimming removed 5 bases at V and 0 bases at J, with 8 bases between. Germline values: CDR1 SGHVS, CDR2 FNYEAQ. CDR3 length: 15 residues. The CDR3 sequence is CASSGGSSGANVLTF. In nucleotides, the CDR3 is TGTGCCAGCAGCGGGGGGAGCTCTGGGGCCAACGTCCTGACTTTC.